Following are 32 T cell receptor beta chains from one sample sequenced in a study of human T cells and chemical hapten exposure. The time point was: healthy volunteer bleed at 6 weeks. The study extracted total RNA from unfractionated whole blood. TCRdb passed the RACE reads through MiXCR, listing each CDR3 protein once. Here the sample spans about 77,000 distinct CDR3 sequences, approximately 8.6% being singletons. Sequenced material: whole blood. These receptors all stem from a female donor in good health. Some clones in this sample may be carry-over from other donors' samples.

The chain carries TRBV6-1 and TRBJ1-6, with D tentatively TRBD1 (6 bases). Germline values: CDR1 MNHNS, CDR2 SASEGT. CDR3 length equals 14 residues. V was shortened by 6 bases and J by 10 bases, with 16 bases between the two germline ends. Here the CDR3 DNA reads TGTGCCAGCAGCCAGGACAGTGTCAACTCACCCCTCCACTTT. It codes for CASSQDSVNSPLHF.

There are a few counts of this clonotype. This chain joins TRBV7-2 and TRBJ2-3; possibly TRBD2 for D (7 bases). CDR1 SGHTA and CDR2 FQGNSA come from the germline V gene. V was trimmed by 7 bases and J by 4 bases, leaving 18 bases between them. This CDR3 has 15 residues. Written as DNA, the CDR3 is TGTGCCAGCACGGCGGGGGCCCCGGAGTCAGATACGCAGTATTTT. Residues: CASTAGAPESDTQYF.

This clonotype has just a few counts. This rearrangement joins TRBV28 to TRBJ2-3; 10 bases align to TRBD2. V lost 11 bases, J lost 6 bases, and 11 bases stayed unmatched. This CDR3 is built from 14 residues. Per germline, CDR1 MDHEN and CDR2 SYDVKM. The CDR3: CALQPSGGLDTQYF. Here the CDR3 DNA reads TGTGCCTTACAACCTAGCGGGGGATTGGATACGCAGTATTTT.

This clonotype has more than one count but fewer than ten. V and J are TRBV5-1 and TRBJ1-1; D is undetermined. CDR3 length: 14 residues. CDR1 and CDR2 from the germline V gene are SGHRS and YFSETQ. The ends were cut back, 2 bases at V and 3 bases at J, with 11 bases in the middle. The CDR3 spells CASSLDSADTEAFF. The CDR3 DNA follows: TGCGCCAGCAGCTTAGACTCCGCGGACACTGAAGCTTTCTTT.

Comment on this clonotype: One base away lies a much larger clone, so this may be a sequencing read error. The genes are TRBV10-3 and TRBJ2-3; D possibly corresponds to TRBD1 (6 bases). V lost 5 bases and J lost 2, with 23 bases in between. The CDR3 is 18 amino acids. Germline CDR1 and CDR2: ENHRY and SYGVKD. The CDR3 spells CAISKVGAHRAVTDTQYF. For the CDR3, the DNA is TGTGCCATCAGTAAAGTTGGAGCGCACAGGGCGGTCACAGATACGCAGTATTTT.

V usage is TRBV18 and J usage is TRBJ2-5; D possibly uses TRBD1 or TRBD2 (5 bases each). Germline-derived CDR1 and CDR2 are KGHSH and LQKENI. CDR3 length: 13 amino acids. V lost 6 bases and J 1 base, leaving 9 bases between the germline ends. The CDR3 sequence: CASSRGGQETQYF. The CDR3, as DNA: TGTGCCAGCTCCCGGGGCGGCCAAGAGACCCAGTACTTC.

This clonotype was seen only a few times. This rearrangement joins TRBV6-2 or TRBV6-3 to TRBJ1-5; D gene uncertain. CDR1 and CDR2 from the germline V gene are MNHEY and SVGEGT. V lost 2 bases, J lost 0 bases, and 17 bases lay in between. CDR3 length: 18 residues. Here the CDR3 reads CASSYDPTEIYSNQPQHF. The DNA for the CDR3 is TGTGCCAGCAGTTACGACCCCACGGAGATATATAGCAATCAGCCCCAGCATTTT.

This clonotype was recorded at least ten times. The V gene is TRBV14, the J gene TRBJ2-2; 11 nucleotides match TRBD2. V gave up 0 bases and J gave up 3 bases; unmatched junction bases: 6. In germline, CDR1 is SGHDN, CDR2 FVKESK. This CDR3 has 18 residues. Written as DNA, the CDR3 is TGTGCCAGCAGCCAAGAAAGTAGACTAGCGGGATACACCGGGGAGCTGTTTTTT. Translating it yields CASSQESRLAGYTGELFF.

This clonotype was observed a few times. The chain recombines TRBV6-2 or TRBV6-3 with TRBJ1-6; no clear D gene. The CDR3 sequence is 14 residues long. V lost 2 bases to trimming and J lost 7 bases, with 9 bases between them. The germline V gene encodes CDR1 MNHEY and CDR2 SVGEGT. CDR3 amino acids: CASSYLLPNSPLHF. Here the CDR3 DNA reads TGTGCCAGCAGTTACCTACTCCCGAATTCACCCCTCCACTTT.

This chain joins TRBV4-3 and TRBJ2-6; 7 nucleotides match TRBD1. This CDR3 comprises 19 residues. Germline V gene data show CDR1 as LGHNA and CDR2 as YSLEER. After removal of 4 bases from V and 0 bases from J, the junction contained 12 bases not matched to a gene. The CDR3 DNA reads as TGCGCCAGCAGCCCCGGGATGGGACAGAAAACCTCTGGGGCCAACGTCCTGACTTTC. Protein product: CASSPGMGQKTSGANVLTF.

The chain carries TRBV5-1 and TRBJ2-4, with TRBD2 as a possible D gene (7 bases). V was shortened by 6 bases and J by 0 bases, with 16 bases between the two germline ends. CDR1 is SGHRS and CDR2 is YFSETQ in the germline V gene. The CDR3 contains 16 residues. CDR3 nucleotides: TGCGCCAGCATCGGTGGGGGGGGCCCAGCCAAAAACATTCAGTACTTC. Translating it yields CASIGGGGPAKNIQYF.

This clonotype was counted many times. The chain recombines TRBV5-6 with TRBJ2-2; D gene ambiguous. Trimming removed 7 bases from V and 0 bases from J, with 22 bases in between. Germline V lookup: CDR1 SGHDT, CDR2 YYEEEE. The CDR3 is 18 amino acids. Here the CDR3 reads CASYTFLSFNANTGELFF. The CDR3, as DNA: TGTGCCAGCTATACTTTTTTGTCGTTCAACGCGAACACCGGGGAGCTGTTTTTT.

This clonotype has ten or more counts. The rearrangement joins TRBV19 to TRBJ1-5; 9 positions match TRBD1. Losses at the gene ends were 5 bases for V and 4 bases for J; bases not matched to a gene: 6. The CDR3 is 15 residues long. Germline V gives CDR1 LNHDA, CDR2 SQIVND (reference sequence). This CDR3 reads CASSGPGTGNQPQHF. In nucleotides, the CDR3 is TGTGCCAGTAGTGGACCCGGGACAGGGAATCAGCCCCAGCATTTT.

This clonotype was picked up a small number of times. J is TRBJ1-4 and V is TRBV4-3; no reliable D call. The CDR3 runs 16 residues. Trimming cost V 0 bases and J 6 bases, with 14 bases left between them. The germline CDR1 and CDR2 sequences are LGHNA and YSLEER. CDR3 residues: CASSQDRREVHEKLFF. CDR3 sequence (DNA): TGCGCCAGCAGCCAAGATAGGAGGGAGGTACATGAAAAACTGTTTTTT.

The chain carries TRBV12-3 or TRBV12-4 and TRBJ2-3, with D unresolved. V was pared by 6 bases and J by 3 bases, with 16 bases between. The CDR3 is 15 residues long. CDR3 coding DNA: TGTGCCAGCAGCCATCCCCCCGGTGGTACAGATACGCAGTATTTT. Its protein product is CASSHPPGGTDTQYF.

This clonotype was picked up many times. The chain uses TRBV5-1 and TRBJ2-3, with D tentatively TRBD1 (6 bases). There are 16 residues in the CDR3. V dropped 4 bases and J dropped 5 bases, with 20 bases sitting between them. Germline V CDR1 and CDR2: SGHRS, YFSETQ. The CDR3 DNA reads TGCGCCAGCAGCGAGGGGGACAAAACCTGGGGAGATACGCAGTATTTT. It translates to CASSEGDKTWGDTQYF.

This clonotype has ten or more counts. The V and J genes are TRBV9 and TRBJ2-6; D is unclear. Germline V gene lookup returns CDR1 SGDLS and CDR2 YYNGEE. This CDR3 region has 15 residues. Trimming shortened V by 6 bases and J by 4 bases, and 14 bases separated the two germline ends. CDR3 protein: CASTPTPFGANVLTF. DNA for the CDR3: TGTGCCAGCACCCCTACACCTTTCGGGGCCAACGTCCTGACTTTC.

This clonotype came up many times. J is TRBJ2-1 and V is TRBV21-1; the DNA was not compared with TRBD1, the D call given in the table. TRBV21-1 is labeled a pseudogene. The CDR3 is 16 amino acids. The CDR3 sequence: CASSQGVGDDYNEQFF. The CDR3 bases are TGTGCCAGCAGCCAGGGGGTCGGGGATGACTACAATGAGCAGTTCTTC.

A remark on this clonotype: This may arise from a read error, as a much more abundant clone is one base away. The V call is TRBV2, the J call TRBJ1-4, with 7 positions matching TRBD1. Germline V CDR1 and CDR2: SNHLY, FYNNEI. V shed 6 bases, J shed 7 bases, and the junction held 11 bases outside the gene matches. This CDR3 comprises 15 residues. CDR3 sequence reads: CASSTTGVRSEKLFF. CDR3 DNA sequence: TGTGCCAGCAGCACCACAGGGGTTAGGAGTGAAAAACTGTTTTTT.

The CDR3 DNA reads as TGCGCCAGCAGCTCGGGACAGGGGGCGGCATTAAATTCACCCCTCCACTTT. This translates into CASSSGQGAALNSPLHF. V is TRBV5-1 and J is TRBJ1-6; 12 bases line up with TRBD1. Germline CDR1 is SGHRS and CDR2 is YFSETQ. V gave up 3 bases and J gave up 7 bases; unmatched junction bases: 8. The CDR3 runs to 17 residues.

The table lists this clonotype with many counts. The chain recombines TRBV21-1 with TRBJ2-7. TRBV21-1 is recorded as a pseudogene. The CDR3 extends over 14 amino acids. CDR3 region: CASSKRAHRYEQYF. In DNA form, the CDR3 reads TGTGCCAGCAGCAAACGGGCACACCGCTACGAGCAGTACTTC.

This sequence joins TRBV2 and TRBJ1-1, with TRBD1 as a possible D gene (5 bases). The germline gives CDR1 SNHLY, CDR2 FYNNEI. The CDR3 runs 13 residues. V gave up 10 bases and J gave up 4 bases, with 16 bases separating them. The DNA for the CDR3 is TGTGCCACCTCCGGGACCCAAGCCACTGAAGCTTTCTTT. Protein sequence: CATSGTQATEAFF.

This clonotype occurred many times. CDR3 in DNA: TGTGCCAGCAGCTTCGGACAGGGATGGGGCACAGATACGCAGTATTTT. It yields the protein CASSFGQGWGTDTQYF. This chain uses TRBV11-2 with TRBJ2-3, with 8 bases matching TRBD1. The CDR3 spans 16 residues. J lost 1 base, V lost 3 bases, and 6 bases had no gene match. The germline CDR1 and CDR2 sequences are SGHAT and FQNNGV.

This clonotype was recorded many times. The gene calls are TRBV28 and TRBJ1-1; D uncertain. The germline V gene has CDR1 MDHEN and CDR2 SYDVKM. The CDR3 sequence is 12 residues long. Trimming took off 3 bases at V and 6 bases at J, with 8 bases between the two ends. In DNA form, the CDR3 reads TGTGCCAGCAGTTTTAGTTCCCCTGAAGCTTTCTTT. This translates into CASSFSSPEAFF.

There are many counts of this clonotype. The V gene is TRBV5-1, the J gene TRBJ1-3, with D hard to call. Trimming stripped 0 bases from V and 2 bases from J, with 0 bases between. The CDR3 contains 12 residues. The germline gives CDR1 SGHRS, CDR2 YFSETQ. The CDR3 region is CASSLAGNTIYF. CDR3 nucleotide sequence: TGCGCCAGCAGCTTGGCTGGAAACACCATATATTTT.

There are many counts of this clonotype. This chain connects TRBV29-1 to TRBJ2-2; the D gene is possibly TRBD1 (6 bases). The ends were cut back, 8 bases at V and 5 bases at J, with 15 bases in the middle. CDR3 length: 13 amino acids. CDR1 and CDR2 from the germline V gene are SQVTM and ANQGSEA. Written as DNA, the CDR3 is TGCAGCTTCGACAGGAGCGGTACCGGGGAGCTGTTTTTT. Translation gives CSFDRSGTGELFF.

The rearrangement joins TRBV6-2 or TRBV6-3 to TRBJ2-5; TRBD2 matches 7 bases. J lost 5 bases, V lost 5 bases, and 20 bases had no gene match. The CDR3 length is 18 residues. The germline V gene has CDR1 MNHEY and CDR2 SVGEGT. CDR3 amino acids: CASSPPQRAGIIVETQYF. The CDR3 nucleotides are TGTGCCAGCAGTCCCCCTCAGAGAGCGGGGATCATCGTGGAGACCCAGTACTTC.

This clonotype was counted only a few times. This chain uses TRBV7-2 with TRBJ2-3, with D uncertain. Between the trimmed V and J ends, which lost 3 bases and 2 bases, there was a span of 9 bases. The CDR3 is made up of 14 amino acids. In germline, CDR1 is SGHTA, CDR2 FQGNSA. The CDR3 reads CASSLGGFTDTQYF. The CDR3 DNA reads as TGTGCCAGCAGCTTGGGCGGTTTCACAGATACGCAGTATTTT. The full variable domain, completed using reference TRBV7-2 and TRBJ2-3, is GAGVSQSPSNKVTEKGKDVELRCDPISGHTALYWYRQSLGQGLEFLIYFQGNSAPDKSGLPSDRFSAERTGGSVSTLTIQRTQQEDSAVYLCASSLGGFTDTQYFGPGTRLTVL.

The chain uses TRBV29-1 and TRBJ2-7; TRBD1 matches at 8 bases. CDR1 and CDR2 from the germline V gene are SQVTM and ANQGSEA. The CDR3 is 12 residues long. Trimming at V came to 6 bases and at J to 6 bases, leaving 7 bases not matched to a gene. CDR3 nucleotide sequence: TGCAGCGTGATCCAGGGGGCGTCCGAGCAGTACTTC. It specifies CSVIQGASEQYF.

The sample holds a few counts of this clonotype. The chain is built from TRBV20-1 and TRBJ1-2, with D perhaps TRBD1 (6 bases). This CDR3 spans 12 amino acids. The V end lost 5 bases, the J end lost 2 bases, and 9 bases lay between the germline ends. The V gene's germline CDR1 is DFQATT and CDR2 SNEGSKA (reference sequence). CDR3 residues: CSAVGGNYGYTF. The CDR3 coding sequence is TGCAGTGCTGTAGGGGGGAACTATGGCTACACCTTC.

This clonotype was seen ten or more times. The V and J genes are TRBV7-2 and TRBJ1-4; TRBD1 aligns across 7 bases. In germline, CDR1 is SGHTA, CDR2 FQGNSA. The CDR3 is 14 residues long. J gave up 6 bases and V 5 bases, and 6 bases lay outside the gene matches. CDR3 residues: CASSRDSRHEKLFF. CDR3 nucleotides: TGTGCCAGCAGCCGGGACAGCCGTCATGAAAAACTGTTTTTT.

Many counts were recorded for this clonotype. Here the CDR3 DNA reads TGTGCCAGCAGCACCTGGACAGGGACCCGCCTAGGTGAAAAACTGTTTTTT. Protein product: CASSTWTGTRLGEKLFF. V is TRBV21-1 and J is TRBJ1-4; the D call of TRBD1 is as the table states it, not checked on the DNA. TRBV21-1 is a documented pseudogene. CDR3 length: 17 amino acids.